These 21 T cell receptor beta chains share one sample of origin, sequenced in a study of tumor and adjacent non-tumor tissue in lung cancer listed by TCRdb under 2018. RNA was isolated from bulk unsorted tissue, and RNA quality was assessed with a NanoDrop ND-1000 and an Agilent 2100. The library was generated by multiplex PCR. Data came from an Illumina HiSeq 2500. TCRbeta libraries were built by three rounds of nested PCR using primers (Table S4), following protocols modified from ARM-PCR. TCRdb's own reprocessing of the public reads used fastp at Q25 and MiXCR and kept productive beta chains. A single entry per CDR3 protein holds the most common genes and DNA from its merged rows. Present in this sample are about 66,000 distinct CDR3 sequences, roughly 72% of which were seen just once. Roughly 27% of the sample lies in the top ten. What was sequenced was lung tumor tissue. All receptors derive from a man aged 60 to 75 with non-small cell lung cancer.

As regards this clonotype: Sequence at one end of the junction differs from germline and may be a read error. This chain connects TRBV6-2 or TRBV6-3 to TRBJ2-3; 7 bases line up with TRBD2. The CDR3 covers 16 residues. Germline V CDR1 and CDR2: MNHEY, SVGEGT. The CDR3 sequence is CATSSLHAGATDTQYF. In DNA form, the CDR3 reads TGTGCCACCAGTTCCCTTCATGCGGGAGCTACAGATACGCAGTATTTT.

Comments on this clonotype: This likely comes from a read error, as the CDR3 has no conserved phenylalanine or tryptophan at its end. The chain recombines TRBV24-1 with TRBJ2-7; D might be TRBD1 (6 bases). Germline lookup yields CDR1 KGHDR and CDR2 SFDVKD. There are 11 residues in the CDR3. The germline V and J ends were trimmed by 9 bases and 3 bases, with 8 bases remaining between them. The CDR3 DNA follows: TGTGCCACCGGGGACAACTACGAGCAGTACTTG. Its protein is CATGDNYEQYL.

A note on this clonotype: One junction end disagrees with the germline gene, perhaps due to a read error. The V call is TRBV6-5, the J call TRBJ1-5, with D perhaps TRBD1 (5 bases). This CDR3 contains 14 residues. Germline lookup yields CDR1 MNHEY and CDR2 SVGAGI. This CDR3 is CASRRLQGGQLQHF. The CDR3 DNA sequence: TGTGCCAGTAGGCGACTTCAGGGAGGTCAGCTCCAGCATTTT.

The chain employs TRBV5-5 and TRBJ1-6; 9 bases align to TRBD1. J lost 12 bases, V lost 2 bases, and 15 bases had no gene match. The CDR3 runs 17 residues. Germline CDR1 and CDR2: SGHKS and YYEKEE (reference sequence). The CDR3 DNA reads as TGTGCCAGCAGCTTAACCGGAACAGGGGGCGGCGATTTACCCCTCCACTTT. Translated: CASSLTGTGGGDLPLHF. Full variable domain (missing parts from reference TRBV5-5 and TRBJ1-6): DAGVTQSPTHLIKTRGQQVTLRCSPISGHKSVSWYQQVLGQGPQFIFQYYEKEERGRGNFPDRFSARQFPNYSSELNVNALLLGDSALYLCASSLTGTGGGDLPLHFGNGTRLTVT.

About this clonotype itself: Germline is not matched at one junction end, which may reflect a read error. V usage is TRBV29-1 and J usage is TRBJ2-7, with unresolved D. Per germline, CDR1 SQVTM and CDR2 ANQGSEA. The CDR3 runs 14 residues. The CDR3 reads CGVEMPGITYEQYF. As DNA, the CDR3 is TGCGGCGTTGAAATGCCAGGCATCACATACGAGCAGTACTTC.

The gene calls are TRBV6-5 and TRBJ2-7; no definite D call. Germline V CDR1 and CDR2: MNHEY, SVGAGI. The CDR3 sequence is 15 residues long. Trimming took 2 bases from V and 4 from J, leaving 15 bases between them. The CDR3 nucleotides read TGTGCCAGCAGTTACGTGGCTAGAAAGGTTTACGAGCAGTACTTC. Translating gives CASSYVARKVYEQYF.

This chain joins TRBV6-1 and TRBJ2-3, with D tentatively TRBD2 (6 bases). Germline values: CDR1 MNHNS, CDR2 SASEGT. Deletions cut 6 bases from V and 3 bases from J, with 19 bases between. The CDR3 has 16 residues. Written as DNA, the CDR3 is TGTGCCAGCAGCTCCGAGCACAGGACTATAACAGATACGCAGTATTTT. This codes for CASSSEHRTITDTQYF.

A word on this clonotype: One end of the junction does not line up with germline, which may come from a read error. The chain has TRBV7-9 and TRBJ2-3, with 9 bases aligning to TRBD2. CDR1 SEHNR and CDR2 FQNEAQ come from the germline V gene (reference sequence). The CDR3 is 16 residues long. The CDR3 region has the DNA TGTGCCAGCAGCTCGAATAGCGGGGGAAGCACAGATACGCGGTATTTT. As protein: CASSSNSGGSTDTRYF.

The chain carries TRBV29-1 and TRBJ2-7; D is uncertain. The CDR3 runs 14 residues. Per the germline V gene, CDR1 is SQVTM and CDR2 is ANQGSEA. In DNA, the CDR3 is TGCAATGTTGAATGGACCGACCATCCCTACGAGCAGTACTTC. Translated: CNVEWTDHPYEQYF.

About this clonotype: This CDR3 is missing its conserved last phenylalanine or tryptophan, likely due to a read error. CDR3 DNA: TGTGCCAGCATAGAGTCGGGGGAGCAGTACCTC. This sequence encodes CASIESGEQYL. The rearrangement links TRBV6-1 to TRBJ2-7; TRBD2 might be the D (5 bases). The CDR3 totals 11 residues. Germline-derived CDR1 and CDR2 are MNHNS and SASEGT. Deletions cut 7 bases from V and 7 bases from J, with 11 bases between.

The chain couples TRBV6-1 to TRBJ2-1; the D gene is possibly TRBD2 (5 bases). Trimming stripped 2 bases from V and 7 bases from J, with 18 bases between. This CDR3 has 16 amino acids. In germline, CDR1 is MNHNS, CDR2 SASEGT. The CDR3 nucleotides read TGTGCCAGCAGTGAATCCGCGCGGCTTAGGAGGAATGAGCAGTTCTTC. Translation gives CASSESARLRRNEQFF.

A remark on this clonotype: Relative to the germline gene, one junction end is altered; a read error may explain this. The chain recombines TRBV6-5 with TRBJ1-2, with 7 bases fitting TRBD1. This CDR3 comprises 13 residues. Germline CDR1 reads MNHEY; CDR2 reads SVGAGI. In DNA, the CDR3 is TGTGCCAGAAGTTACGAGACAGGGAGTGGCTACACCTTC. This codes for CARSYETGSGYTF.

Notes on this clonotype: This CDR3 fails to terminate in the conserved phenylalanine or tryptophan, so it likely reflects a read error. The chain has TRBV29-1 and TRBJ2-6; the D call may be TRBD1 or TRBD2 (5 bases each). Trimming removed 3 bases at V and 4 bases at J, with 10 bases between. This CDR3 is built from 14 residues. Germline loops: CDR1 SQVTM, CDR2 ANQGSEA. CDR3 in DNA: TGCAGCGTTGACTTGGGGGAAGGGGCCAACGTCCTGACTCTC. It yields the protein CSVDLGEGANVLTL.

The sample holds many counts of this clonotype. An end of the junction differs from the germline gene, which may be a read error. Written as DNA, the CDR3 is TGCAGTGCTAGAGATTTGTTCGGGGCTCGCACAGGTACGCAGTATTTT. Amino acid sequence: CSARDLFGARTGTQYF. The J gene is TRBJ2-3, the V gene TRBV20-1; D tentatively reads TRBD1 or TRBD2 (5 bases each). The CDR3 has 16 residues. Germline V lookup: CDR1 DFQATT, CDR2 SNEGSKA (reference sequence).

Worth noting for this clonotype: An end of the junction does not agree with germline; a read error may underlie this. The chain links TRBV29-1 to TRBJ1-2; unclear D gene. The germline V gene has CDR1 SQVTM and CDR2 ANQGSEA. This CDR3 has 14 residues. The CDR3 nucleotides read TGCGGCGTTGAATCGGCAGAAACTACCTATGGCTACACCTTC. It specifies CGVESAETTYGYTF.

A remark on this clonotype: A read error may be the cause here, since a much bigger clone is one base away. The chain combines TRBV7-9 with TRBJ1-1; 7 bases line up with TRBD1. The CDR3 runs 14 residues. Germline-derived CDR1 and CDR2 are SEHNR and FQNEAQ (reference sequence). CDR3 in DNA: TGTGCCAGCAGCAGGACAGGAGTGAACACTGAAGCTTCCTTT. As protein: CASSRTGVNTEASF.

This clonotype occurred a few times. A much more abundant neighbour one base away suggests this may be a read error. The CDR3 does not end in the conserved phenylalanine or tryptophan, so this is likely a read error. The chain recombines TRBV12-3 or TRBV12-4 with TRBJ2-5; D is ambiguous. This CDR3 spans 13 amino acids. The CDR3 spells CASSLSPQEPQYL. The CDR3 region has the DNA TGTGCCAGCAGCCTGTCTCCTCAAGAGCCCCAGTACCTC.

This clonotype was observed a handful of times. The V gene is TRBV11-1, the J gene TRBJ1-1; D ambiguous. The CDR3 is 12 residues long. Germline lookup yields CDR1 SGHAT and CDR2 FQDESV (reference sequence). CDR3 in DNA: TGTACCAACAGCCGCGACCGAGGTGAAGCTTTCTTT. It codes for CTNSRDRGEAFF.

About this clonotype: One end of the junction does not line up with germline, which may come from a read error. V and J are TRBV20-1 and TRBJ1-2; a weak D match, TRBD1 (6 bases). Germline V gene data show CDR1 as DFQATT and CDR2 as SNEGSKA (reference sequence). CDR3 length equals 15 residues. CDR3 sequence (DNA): TGCAGTGCTAGACCCGCCGACAGGACCAACTATGGCCACACCTTC. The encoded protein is CSARPADRTNYGHTF.

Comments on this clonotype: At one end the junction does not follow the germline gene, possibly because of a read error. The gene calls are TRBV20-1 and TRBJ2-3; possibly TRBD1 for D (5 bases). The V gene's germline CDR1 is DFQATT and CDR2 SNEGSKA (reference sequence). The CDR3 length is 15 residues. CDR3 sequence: CSASILVGLTDMQYF. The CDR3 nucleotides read TGCAGTGCTAGTATTCTAGTAGGGTTGACAGATATGCAGTATTTC.

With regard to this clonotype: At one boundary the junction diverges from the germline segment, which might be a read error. The CDR3 DNA sequence: TGTGCTAGCAGCCGGTGGGATGAGCGGCCAGATACGCAGTATTTT. It codes for CASSRWDERPDTQYF. The chain has TRBV5-5 and TRBJ2-3; tentative D call: TRBD2 (5 bases). This CDR3 spans 15 amino acids. The V gene's germline CDR1 is SGHKS and CDR2 YYEKEE (reference sequence).